What follows is one T cell receptor beta chain and its context. The antigen is unknown. 60 Vbeta and 13 Jbeta primers were used in PCR. The protocol was immunoSEQ multiplex PCR, while the TCRdb copy is restricted to in-frame clones and leaves out a portion. The table counts approximately 170,000 clones; 0.65% to 0.9% lies in the top ten. This record belongs to a study of cytomegalovirus exposure and HLA in healthy donors. Findings and limits, study-wide: The authors enumerated over 150 TCR beta chains as linked to cytomegalovirus.

Sequencing was carried out using PBMCs. The source of this sequence is a woman aged 18-30 years in good health and CMV-seropositive.

CDR3 sequence (DNA): TGTGCCTGCCACCGTAGGGGGAGCACAGATACGCAGTATTTT. Residues: CACHRRGSTDTQYF. This chain connects TRBV30 to TRBJ2-3, with a possible D match to TRBD1 (6 bases). The CDR3 is 14 amino acids. V lost 6 bases and J lost 0, with 13 bases in between. CDR1 GTSNPN and CDR2 SVGIG come from the germline V gene (reference sequence).